The clone carrying this TCR beta chain has only a few counts. This table comes from immunoSEQ multiplex PCR, and its TCRdb copy is limited to in-frame clones, with some not included. Found here are 35,000 to 45,000 clones, less than 85% of them singletons; the top ten hold around 25%. This record comes from a study of blood T cell repertoires in COVID-19. This CDR3 spans 14 amino acids. The germline V and J ends were trimmed by 4 bases and 3 bases, with 13 bases remaining between them. The germline V gene has CDR1 ENHRY and CDR2 SYGVKD. The source of this sequence is a man in his sixties or seventies with acute or convalescent COVID-19. The sample taken for sequencing was peripheral blood. The rearrangement links TRBV10-3 to TRBJ2-7, with D tentatively TRBD1 (6 bases). CDR3 loop: CAISVRQENYEQYF. In nucleotides, the CDR3 is TGTGCCATCAGTGTCAGACAGGAAAACTACGAGCAGTACTTC.